These 21 T cell receptor beta chains share one sample of origin, sequenced in a study of OX40 agonist ivuxolimab in advanced cancers. Library prep was done by the immunoSEQ multiplex PCR assay. This is the immuneACCESS table as TCRdb keeps it, with only in-frame sequences that have V and J called. A part of the clones is gone; compared with another copy, unresolved V genes explain less than half, and the rest is unexplained. The sample contains approximately 20,000 clones, 80% to 90% of them found a single time. Jointly, the top ten make up approximately 21% of the sample. The sample here was CD4+ or CD8+ T cells sorted from blood, taken in a trial of the OX40 agonist ivuxolimab. The receptors shown here come from an adult with an advanced solid tumor such as melanoma, head and neck, liver or kidney cancer.

The CDR3 nucleotides are TGTGCCAGCAACGGGGACTTGGACAAAACCTACAATGAGCAGTTCTTC. This translates into CASNGDLDKTYNEQFF. This chain connects TRBV2 to TRBJ2-1, with D tentatively TRBD2 (6 bases). CDR3 size: 16 residues. CDR1 SNHLY and CDR2 FYNNEI come from the germline V gene. The V gene lost 7 bases and the J gene lost 2 bases, with 18 bases spanning the gap.

This chain links TRBV4-1 with TRBJ2-7, with D possibly being TRBD1 (6 bases). Germline V gene sequence: CDR1 MGHRA, CDR2 YSYEKL. Trimming pared 0 bases from V and 4 bases from J, leaving 22 bases between. The CDR3 is made up of 18 amino acids. As DNA, the CDR3 is TGCGCCAGCAGCCAAGATCAGGGGAGTCAGGACCACGGGTACGAGCAGTACTTC. Protein product: CASSQDQGSQDHGYEQYF.

This chain's CDR3 is CASSDDRIRTPLHF. DNA for the CDR3: TGTGCCAGCAGTGACGACAGGATTAGAACTCCCCTCCACTTT. The chain carries TRBV2 and TRBJ1-6; D possibly corresponds to TRBD1 (6 bases). V was pared by 3 bases and J by 13 bases, with 16 bases between. The CDR3 is 14 residues long. CDR1 is SNHLY, CDR2 FYNNEI, per germline. Full variable domain (missing parts from reference TRBV2 and TRBJ1-6): EPEVTQTPSHQVTQMGQEVILRCVPISNHLYFYWYRQILGQKVEFLVSFYNNEISEKSEIFDDQFSVERPDGSNFTLKIRSTKLEDSAMYFCASSDDRIRTPLHFGNGTRLTVT.

The chain links TRBV6-6 to TRBJ2-7; D gene ambiguous. Germline loops: CDR1 MNHNY, CDR2 SVGAGI (reference sequence). Trimming stripped 5 bases from V and 0 bases from J, with 8 bases between. The CDR3 spans 13 residues. The DNA for the CDR3 is TGTGCCAGCAGTATTACGGACTCCTACGAGCAGTACTTC. It codes for CASSITDSYEQYF.

V usage is TRBV6-5 and J usage is TRBJ1-1; a weak D match, TRBD1 (5 bases). Trimming took 8 bases from V and 0 from J, leaving 16 bases between them. This CDR3 is built from 15 residues. Per germline, CDR1 MNHEY and CDR2 SVGAGI. This chain's CDR3 is CASGGGENMNTEAFF. Here the CDR3 DNA reads TGTGCCAGCGGCGGGGGAGAGAACATGAACACTGAAGCTTTCTTT.

The V and J genes are TRBV30 and TRBJ2-1; 8 bases line up with TRBD2. Germline assignment: CDR1 GTSNPN and CDR2 SVGIG (reference sequence). V shed 6 bases, J shed 6 bases, and the junction held 10 bases outside the gene matches. There are 14 residues in the CDR3. For the CDR3, the DNA is TGTGCCTGTCACCTAGCGGGTCGTGGCAATGAGCAGTTCTTC. It encodes CACHLAGRGNEQFF.

This clone was seen a single time. This sequence joins TRBV7-2 and TRBJ2-5, with 7 bases identical to TRBD1. The DNA matches TRBJ2-7 better at its end, which makes the J call doubtful. The CDR3 is 18 amino acids. The germline V gene encodes CDR1 SGHTA and CDR2 FQGNSA. In nucleotides, the CDR3 is TGTGCCAGCAGCTTAACTCTACCTACAGGGGTCAATTCATACGAGCAGTACTTC. Translated: CASSLTLPTGVNSYEQYF.

Points on this clone: At one end, the junction sequence differs from germline, possibly due to a read error. Other DNA sequences in the same sample also yield this CDR3. The gene calls are TRBV5-1 and TRBJ1-3, with 9 bases identical to TRBD1. CDR1 and CDR2 (germline): SGHRS, YFSETQ. The CDR3 is 15 amino acids. CDR3 sequence (DNA): TGTGCCAGCAGCTTGGGGACAGGGCAAGGAAACACCATATATTTT. This gives the protein CASSLGTGQGNTIYF.

This rearrangement joins TRBV20-1 to TRBJ2-1; D not certain. The CDR3 spans 10 residues. Germline-derived CDR1 and CDR2 are DFQATT and SNEGSKA (reference sequence). Trimming shortened V by 3 bases and J by 8 bases, and 5 bases separated the two germline ends. CDR3 protein: CSASWDEQFF. The CDR3 nucleotides read TGCAGTGCTAGCTGGGATGAGCAGTTCTTC.

This clone was detected only once. V is TRBV7-6 and J is TRBJ2-7, with D possibly being TRBD2 (6 bases). Germline CDR1 and CDR2: SGHVS and FNYEAQ. The CDR3 sequence is 15 residues long. V shed 1 base and J shed 4 bases, with 14 bases lying between them. The CDR3 DNA reads TGTGCCAGCAGCTTAGACGCAGGGACTTTTTACGAGCAGTACTTC. It specifies CASSLDAGTFYEQYF.

The chain uses TRBV28 and TRBJ2-2; 8 bases are shared with TRBD1. V trimming: 3 bases; J trimming: 5 bases; junction bases outside the gene matches: 5. Per the germline V gene, CDR1 is MDHEN and CDR2 is SYDVKM. CDR3 length: 15 residues. The CDR3 region is CASSFGQGTTGELFF. CDR3 DNA sequence: TGTGCCAGCAGTTTCGGACAGGGAACGACCGGGGAGCTGTTTTTT.

The J gene is TRBJ2-2, the V gene TRBV29-1; TRBD2 matches 8 bases. Germline assignment: CDR1 SQVTM and CDR2 ANQGSEA. With V trimmed by 5 bases and J by 8 bases, 10 bases remained unmatched. This CDR3 is 14 amino acids long. CDR3 in amino acids: CSVFGTGGIGELFF. In nucleotides, the CDR3 is TGCAGCGTTTTTGGAACGGGGGGGATAGGGGAGCTGTTTTTT.

This rearrangement joins TRBV6-6 to TRBJ2-1; the match to TRBD1 covers 7 bases. The CDR3 has 14 amino acids. The V and J ends lost 6 bases and 5 bases, in that order; junction bases with no gene match: 7. Germline-derived CDR1 and CDR2 are MNHNY and SVGAGI (reference sequence). This CDR3 is CASSNRGWDNEQFF. CDR3 bases: TGTGCCAGCAGCAACAGGGGCTGGGACAATGAGCAGTTCTTC.

V and J are TRBV7-9 and TRBJ1-2; D may be TRBD1 (5 bases). The V and J ends lost 5 bases and 8 bases respectively, with 15 bases between them. CDR1 and CDR2 (germline): SEHNR, FQNEAQ (reference sequence). This CDR3 contains 13 residues. The CDR3 DNA follows: TGTGCCAGCAGCCTACGGGGCGGCGGGGGCTACACCTTC. Residues: CASSLRGGGGYTF.

The chain carries TRBV7-6 and TRBJ1-1; possible D gene TRBD1, 6 bases. The germline V and J ends were trimmed by 4 bases and 7 bases, with 19 bases remaining between them. Germline-derived CDR1 and CDR2 are SGHVS and FNYEAQ. This CDR3 has 15 residues. The CDR3 sequence: CASSSEGRVTGEAFF. As DNA, the CDR3 is TGTGCCAGCAGCTCGGAGGGACGGGTGACAGGTGAAGCTTTCTTT.

The chain is built from TRBV6-4 and TRBJ2-1; no clear D gene. This CDR3 contains 14 residues. Trimming shortened V by 3 bases and J by 5 bases, and 11 bases separated the two germline ends. In germline, CDR1 is MRHNA, CDR2 SNTAGT. In nucleotides, the CDR3 is TGTGCCAGCAGTGAAGGCAGTCCCAACAATGAGCAGTTCTTC. It is translated as CASSEGSPNNEQFF.

The CDR3 sequence: CASSLVSYNEQFF. In DNA, the CDR3 is TGCGCCAGCAGCTTGGTGTCATACAATGAGCAGTTCTTC. This chain connects TRBV5-1 to TRBJ2-1; no clear D gene. Deletions cut 0 bases from V and 4 bases from J, with 5 bases between. Germline CDR1 SGHRS, CDR2 YFSETQ. The CDR3 consists of 13 residues.

The chain links TRBV9 to TRBJ2-6; unclear D gene. Germline CDR1 SGDLS, CDR2 YYNGEE. The CDR3 loop spans 16 amino acids. The V end lost 1 base, the J end lost 3 bases, and 11 bases lay between the germline ends. Here the CDR3 DNA reads TGTGCCAGCAGCGTAAGCCACCTCTATGGGGCCAACGTCCTGACTTTC. This codes for CASSVSHLYGANVLTF.

The rearrangement joins TRBV27 to TRBJ2-1, with D unclear. The CDR3 loop spans 11 amino acids. V lost 3 bases and J lost 6, with 3 bases in between. Germline-derived CDR1 and CDR2 are MNHEY and SMNVEV (reference sequence). The CDR3 DNA reads as TGTGCCAGCAGTTTGGGCAATGAGCAGTTCTTC. Translated, it gives CASSLGNEQFF.

The rearrangement uses TRBV19 and TRBJ2-2; 8 bases fit TRBD1. The germline V gene encodes CDR1 LNHDA and CDR2 SQIVND (reference sequence). The CDR3 is made up of 16 amino acids. The V and J ends lost 7 bases and 5 bases, in that order; junction bases with no gene match: 12. This CDR3 is CASKLAGQEPTGELFF. The DNA of the CDR3 is TGTGCCAGTAAACTTGCGGGACAGGAGCCGACCGGGGAGCTGTTTTTT.

This chain uses TRBV11-2 with TRBJ1-1; D is undetermined. The CDR3 is made up of 14 amino acids. Deletions cut 3 bases from V and 8 bases from J, with 16 bases between. Germline CDR1 and CDR2: SGHAT and FQNNGV. The CDR3 nucleotides are TGTGCCAGCAGCTTCCCCCTGGCCCCCGCAGAAGCTTTCTTT. As protein: CASSFPLAPAEAFF.